Listed below are T cell receptor beta chains from one sample, sequenced in a study of somatic mutations in cytotoxic T cells in rheumatoid arthritis. Produced via immunoSEQ multiplex PCR; TCRdb's table is partial and in-frame only. Of over 6,500 clones detected, roughly 70% appear once; the ten largest clones hold approximately 39%. Sequencing was done on a sample of CD8+ T cells sorted from blood. The source is a man aged 35 to 55 in good health. Each CDR3 is given with its conserved first and last residue. D genes are given only for firm matches. Not all rows give a size; the values are once, few, many and, for expanded clones, a class.

D gene: TRBD1
clone size: -
V gene: TRBV7-9
J gene: TRBJ1-2
CDR3 protein: CASSPRTGDGYTF
CDR3 DNA: TGTGCCAGCAGCCCACGGACAGGGGATGGCTACACCTTC

D gene: -
clone size: -
V gene: TRBV29-1
J gene: TRBJ1-2
CDR3 protein: CSVEGDFYGYTF
CDR3 DNA: TGCAGCGTTGAGGGGGACTTCTATGGCTACACCTTC

D gene: -
clone size: -
V gene: TRBV28
J gene: TRBJ2-7
CDR3 protein: CASSAGHSYEQYF
CDR3 DNA: TGTGCCAGCAGTGCCGGACATTCCTACGAGCAGTACTTC

D gene: -
clone size: -
V gene: TRBV2
J gene: TRBJ1-1
CDR3 protein: CASIQGNTEAFF
CDR3 DNA: TGTGCCAGCATCCAGGGGAACACTGAAGCTTTCTTT

D gene: -
clone size: -
V gene: TRBV9
J gene: TRBJ1-3
CDR3 protein: CASSHTRDVTSSGNTIYF
CDR3 DNA: TGTGCCAGCAGCCATACTCGGGACGTCACGAGCTCTGGAAACACCATATATTTT

D gene: -
clone size: -
V gene: TRBV6-5
J gene: TRBJ1-1
CDR3 protein: CASSYSASLNTEAFF
CDR3 DNA: TGTGCCAGCAGTTACTCAGCCAGTTTGAACACTGAAGCTTTCTTT

D gene: -
clone size: once
V gene: TRBV10-3
J gene: TRBJ2-7
CDR3 protein: CASGQPHEQYF
CDR3 DNA: TGTGCCAGCGGACAGCCCCACGAGCAGTACTTC

D gene: -
clone size: -
V gene: TRBV2
J gene: TRBJ2-1
CDR3 protein: CASSEGLTGLGNEQFF
CDR3 DNA: TGTGCCAGCAGTGAAGGTTTAACAGGGTTAGGAAATGAGCAGTTCTTC

D gene: -
clone size: -
V gene: TRBV27
J gene: TRBJ2-7
CDR3 protein: CASSLYFRAYEQYF
CDR3 DNA: TGTGCCAGCAGTTTATATTTTAGAGCCTACGAGCAGTACTTC

D gene: TRBD1
clone size: few
V gene: TRBV27
J gene: TRBJ1-5
CDR3 protein: CASRPGGRNQPQHF
CDR3 DNA: TGTGCCAGCAGGCCAGGGGGTCGGAATCAGCCCCAGCATTTT

D gene: TRBD1
clone size: -
V gene: TRBV27
J gene: TRBJ1-5
CDR3 protein: CASSLTGGSNQPQHF
CDR3 DNA: TGTGCCAGCAGTTTGACAGGGGGTAGCAATCAGCCCCAGCATTTT

D gene: -
clone size: -
V gene: TRBV7-6
J gene: TRBJ2-1
CDR3 protein: CASSLPGAHEQFF
CDR3 DNA: TGTGCCAGCAGCTTACCGGGGGCCCATGAGCAGTTCTTC

D gene: -
clone size: -
V gene: TRBV11-3
J gene: TRBJ2-3
CDR3 protein: CASSPPSTDTQYF
CDR3 DNA: TGTGCCAGCAGCCCACCGAGCACAGATACGCAGTATTTT